A single TCR beta chain is shown here with its context. There are a few counts of this clone. Its binding antigen is unknown. Per-base quality was not reported, and no clone a single base away is much larger than it. This sample stems from a study of cytomegalovirus exposure and HLA in healthy donors (dated by TCRdb to between 2016 and 2019). About the full investigation: According to an earlier analysis of 587 of the donors, about 179 million T cells yielded approximately 120 million unique TCR beta sequences and 250 to 350 Gb of sequence data. Around 330 gigabases of sequencing data and roughly 80 million unique TCR sequences made up an early release that covered around 640 HLA-typed donors. Of the 300 to 500 genotyped donors, less than 90% were placed in the genetic ancestry cluster associated with self-reported Caucasian donors. The aim of the study was to test whether cataloging public T cell receptors could identify signatures of past pathogen exposure. Using immunosequencing, the study profiled T cell repertoires from 666 subjects and related those repertoires to cytomegalovirus serostatus. Along with the 666-subject first cohort, a separate validation cohort of some 130 different subjects was used. To predict cytomegalovirus infection status, the study brought together high-throughput TCR immunosequencing, statistical association of individual TCRs with disease status, and machine learning. To study patterns of TCR occurrence, a later analysis re-analyzed previously published TCR beta repertoires from around 660 donors and added high-resolution HLA genotyping. Rather than drawing on any new phenotypic data, the later analysis identified candidate immune exposures from TCR beta sequences and the way those sequences occurred across donors. An earlier analysis of about 600 of the donors used high-throughput TCR beta sequencing to judge whether each TCR beta V gene segment behaved as functional or pseudogenic. Donor age, sex, ethnicity and CMV serostatus were compiled together with the repertoire data. A later genetic analysis used genome-wide SNP genotypes for about 65% of the roughly 670 donors, treating that subset as a discovery cohort. All discovery cohort repertoires had been generated on a single sequencing platform. HLA typing covered class I and class II loci at four-digit resolution. Typing coverage differed by locus: A, B, C, DRB1 and DQB1 were typed in about 620-630 donors, DQA1 in roughly 510, DPA1 in approximately 610, and DPB1 in approximately 450. Because of strong linkage in the cohort, roughly 5 DR-DQ haplotypes were treated as single units for association and clustering. On average, roughly 240,000 unique TCR beta nucleotide sequences were sequenced per donor among 398 genotyped donors of the cohort, with roughly 19% of those sequences being non-productive.

Broad study findings and their caveats: A later genetic analysis associated a missense DCLRE1C variant with V-gene and J-gene trimming of TCR beta chains, and an independent cohort replicated the association. A later analysis found that HLA-associated TCR beta chains were more clonally expanded and had lower generation probabilities than equally common non-associated chains. A cluster of highly shared sequence variants was judged likely to be a technical artifact of the sequencing pipeline. The classifier was reported to diagnose cytomegalovirus status with high specificity and sensitivity in both the original and validation cohorts. At a false discovery rate of 0.05, a later analysis linked 16,951 TCR beta sequences to specific HLA alleles. Across donors, most TCR sequences were observed very rarely, whereas some public TCRs were present in many individuals. Correlated functional status among segregating V segments might reflect linkage disequilibrium, but an unknown experimental factor could not be ruled out. The study gave a list of about 170 TCR beta chains associated with cytomegalovirus. Because counts were too low, around 18 rarely observed V segments, including chromosome 9 orphons, were left out of the earlier analysis of approximately 500 of the donors. In vitro tests confirmed that a few of the cytomegalovirus-associated TCR beta chains recognize cytomegalovirus antigens. In a later analysis, TCR association rates were found to vary across HLA loci, with the most associated TCRs seen for DRB1 alleles and the fewest for HLA-C alleles. According to a later genetic analysis, donors in an Asian-associated ancestry cluster had fewer N-insertions in productive TCRs than the approximately 650-donor mean. The authors suggested that the approach could potentially be generalized to other disease states and immunological phenotypes. In an earlier analysis of a few hundred of the donors, most TCR beta V segments were observed in productive rearrangements about 87% or about 30% of the time, broadly matching IMGT annotations. According to a later analysis, most CMV-associated TCR beta chains appeared to be HLA-restricted, and the HLA associations seemed to be driven largely by CMV exposure. CMV serostatus was the only immune exposure information available for the cohort. A further reported finding was that TCR beta sequences accurately predicted the HLA-A and HLA-B alleles for most subjects in the first cohort. Strong co-occurrence of HLA alleles, especially DR and DQ, made assigning TCR associations to individual alleles difficult. Several of the top co-occurrence clusters appeared to be linked to parvovirus B19, influenza, CMV and Epstein-Barr virus, according to a later analysis. This cohort had only TCR beta chains sequenced, and the lack of alpha or paired-chain data limited which features could be detected. Because HLA typing was missing for some donors at each locus, association tests included only the typed subset. Presence/absence analyses assumed roughly uniform sequencing depth across donors, an assumption that may not hold.

Library preparation employed the immunoSEQ multiplex PCR assay. For the multiplex PCR, a mixture combining 60 forward primers for TCR Vbeta segments and 13 reverse primers for TCR Jbeta segments was used. The CDR3 region of rearranged TCR beta genes was amplified from genomic DNA by a multiplex PCR assay. The amplified TCR beta libraries were sequenced on the Illumina HiSeq System as 87-base-pair reads. The study's processing was this. In a later analysis, 77 million or so unique TCR beta chains were counted across the 690 or so repertoires, and roughly 10 million of these chains were shared by at least two donors. Raw reads were error-corrected and collapsed into unique sequences by a nearest-neighbor algorithm in which closely related sequences were merged to remove PCR and sequencing errors. To assign V, D and J gene segments, CDR3 sequences were aligned to IMGT reference sequences. For a sequence to be retained, a match of at least six nucleotides to both a V gene segment and a J gene segment was required. A rearrangement counted as productive if the CDR3 had no stop codons and remained in frame with V and J, and every other rearrangement counted as non-productive. CDR3 was defined by IMGT convention, running from the second conserved V-encoded cysteine to the conserved J-encoded phenylalanine. The earlier analysis of about 640 of the donors excluded any sequence lacking an unambiguous match to a single V gene segment. In an earlier analysis of approximately 560 of the donors, a V segment was called functional when productive rearrangements were above 56.7%, and segregating when the standard deviation between donors exceeded 5%. A statistical classification framework was developed to diagnose cytomegalovirus status using the catalog of TCR beta chain sequences. In a later analysis, V and J genes were assigned by comparing TCR nucleotide sequences against IMGT/GENE-DB human TR gene sequences. Using the TCRdist pipeline, a later analysis assigned CDR3 sequences along with most-parsimonious VDJ recombination scenarios. In a later analysis, every TCR beta chain was defined by the combination of its CDR3 amino acid sequence and its V-gene family, and reads without a unique V-gene family were dropped. To address suspected cross-contamination and a sequencing artifact, a later analysis removed over 500 highly shared, low-generation-probability nucleotide sequences. In a later analysis, a clonal expansion index for each public chain was calculated from normalized within-repertoire ranks of inferred template counts. In a later analysis, generation probabilities were computed with a VDJ recombination model fitted to out-of-frame rearrangements, and the resulting probabilities were checked against IGoR. A later analysis scored TCR-TCR, TCR-HLA and TCR-CMV co-occurrence with hypergeometric tests, applying a repertoire-size bias correction to TCR pairs. In a later analysis, false discovery rates were estimated by permuting HLA or CMV assignments 20 times. In a later analysis, co-occurring TCRs were grouped using DBSCAN, and TCRdist sequence similarity was added for clustering within HLA-allele-positive subsets. Repertoires with fewer than 30,000 or more than 120,000 public chains, plus five repertoires with anomalous nucleotide sharing, were excluded from co-occurrence clustering. Sourced from immuneACCESS, this table was stored by TCRdb with only in-frame sequences that have V and J called. A share of the clones is absent; for the studies checked, an unresolved V gene accounts for under half, and the remainder has no known explanation. V and J calls plus clone size are reproduced from that table; the DNA served to infer D and trimming. For this sample the table gives roughly 120,000 clones, of which about two thirds were detected only once. The ten top clones hold about 4.9% of the sample.

In total, approximately 690 healthy bone marrow donors made up the cohort. At the time of sampling, all cohort members were nominally healthy, though unrecorded immune exposures were likely present. The donor was CMV seropositive and belonged to the group of 250 to 300 seropositive cohort members. Every donor gave a peripheral blood sample, and the peripheral blood mononuclear cells from that sample were used for TCR beta sequencing. The Qiagen DNeasy Blood Extraction Kit was used to extract genomic DNA from the blood cell samples. Sample: PBMCs. This clonotype was obtained from a man aged 55-75 years in good health and CMV-seropositive.

The bases are TGTGCCTGGGCTACAGGGTTGGCTTCACCCCTCCACTTT. Translation gives CAWATGLASPLHF. The rearrangement combines TRBV30 with TRBJ1-6, with TRBD1 perhaps the D gene, on 6 matching bases. The cysteine opens and the phenylalanine closes a CDR3 of 13 amino acids. Of the read, only the CDR3 DNA is kept; its 39 bases are in frame from base 1. The germline V gene encodes CDR1 GTSNPN and CDR2 SVGIG (reference sequence). V is reduced by 5 bases and J by 9 bases, leaving a spacing of 14 bases between them.